This passage covers 17 T cell receptor beta chains from one sample sequenced in a study of T cell repertoires in chronic hepatitis B. Clones were read by immunoSEQ multiplex PCR, and TCRdb kept only the in-frame ones, dropping some. The sample comprises hundreds of clones, 65% to 70% of which are singletons, and less than 50% rests with the top ten. The specimen was HBV polymerase (pol387) epitope-specific CD8+ T cells from PBMCs. The receptors were gathered from a human donor with chronic hepatitis B virus infection.

This clone is hyperexpanded. CDR3 sequence: CASSSGSGSGYEQYF. The CDR3 DNA reads as TGTGCCAGTAGTTCGGGTAGCGGGAGTGGATACGAGCAGTACTTC. V is TRBV19 and J is TRBJ2-7; 9 positions agree with TRBD2. In germline, CDR1 is LNHDA, CDR2 SQIVND (reference sequence). The CDR3 runs to 15 residues. Germline trimming cut 5 bases from V and 4 bases from J; bases unmatched to any gene: 9.

The chain uses TRBV2 and TRBJ1-6, with unresolved D. Germline CDR1 reads SNHLY; CDR2 reads FYNNEI. The V and J ends lost 4 bases and 7 bases respectively, with 11 bases between them. The CDR3 contains 14 residues. CDR3 DNA sequence: TGTGCCAGCAGTGCCCAGAACCTGAATTCACCCCTCCACTTT. Its translation is CASSAQNLNSPLHF.

The chain couples TRBV19 to TRBJ1-1; D is undetermined. With 3 bases removed from V and 6 bases from J, the gap between germline ends came to 11 bases. The CDR3 is 13 residues long. Germline CDR1 LNHDA, CDR2 SQIVND (reference sequence). The CDR3 here is CASSMTAGPEAFF. The CDR3 DNA reads TGTGCCAGTAGTATGACCGCAGGTCCTGAAGCTTTCTTT. The whole variable domain, filled in from reference TRBV19 and TRBJ1-1, reads DGGITQSPKYLFRKEGQNVTLSCEQNLNHDAMYWYRQDPGQGLRLIYYSQIVNDFQKGDIAEGYSVSREKKESFPLTVTSAQKNPTAFYLCASSMTAGPEAFFGQGTRLTVV.

This clone was seen only a few times. The chain has TRBV4-1 and TRBJ1-4; possible D gene TRBD1, 5 bases. Trimming removed 1 base from V and 0 bases from J, with 15 bases in between. The CDR3 is 18 residues long. From germline, CDR1 is MGHRA and CDR2 YSYEKL. The chain's CDR3 is CASSQVNLGLTTNEKLFF. CDR3 nucleotides: TGCGCCAGCAGCCAAGTGAATTTGGGACTTACAACTAATGAAAAACTGTTTTTT.

This clone is labeled as hyperexpanded. This chain uses TRBV5-4 with TRBJ2-1, with 8 bases that match TRBD1. From germline, CDR1 is SGHNT and CDR2 YYREEE (reference sequence). The CDR3 runs 14 residues. V shed 4 bases, J shed 6 bases, and the junction held 6 bases outside the gene matches. Here the CDR3 reads CASSAAGQVNEQFF. The CDR3 DNA sequence: TGTGCCAGCAGCGCCGCGGGACAGGTCAATGAGCAGTTCTTC.

This clone was counted once. The chain carries TRBV28 and TRBJ2-5, with 10 bases that match TRBD2. With 6 bases clipped from V and 1 base from J, the junction kept 8 bases outside the gene matches. The CDR3 loop spans 16 amino acids. CDR1 is MDHEN, CDR2 SYDVKM, per germline. The CDR3 here is CASSSPRTSGQETQYF. CDR3 bases: TGTGCCAGCAGCTCCCCCCGGACTAGCGGCCAAGAGACCCAGTACTTC.

The rearrangement links TRBV5-4 to TRBJ1-3; D remains ambiguous. The V end was cut by 4 bases, the J end by 3 bases, with 5 bases between. CDR1 and CDR2 from the germline V gene are SGHNT and YYREEE (reference sequence). The CDR3 runs to 12 residues. The CDR3 DNA follows: TGTGCCAGCAGCCCAGATGGAAACACCATATATTTT. Translated, it gives CASSPDGNTIYF.

V usage is TRBV5-1 and J usage is TRBJ2-7; 7 nucleotides agree with TRBD1. Per the germline V gene, CDR1 is SGHRS and CDR2 is YFSETQ. V lost 4 bases and J lost 0; bases outside the gene matches: 7. The CDR3 runs to 15 residues. The CDR3 reads CASSAPGDSSYEQYF. CDR3 in DNA: TGCGCCAGCAGCGCACCAGGGGACAGCTCCTACGAGCAGTACTTC.

The chain is built from TRBV27 and TRBJ2-7; 7 nucleotides line up with TRBD2. CDR1 MNHEY and CDR2 SMNVEV come from the germline V gene (reference sequence). CDR3 length: 15 residues. J lost 0 bases, V lost 2 bases, and 4 bases had no gene match. The CDR3 coding sequence is TGTGCCAGCAGTTTAGCGGGAGACAGCTCCTACGAGCAGTACTTC. It codes for CASSLAGDSSYEQYF.

The V and J genes are TRBV10-2 and TRBJ2-3; the match to TRBD2 covers 12 bases. The V gene's germline CDR1 is WSHSY and CDR2 SAAADI. The CDR3 runs 17 residues. Trimming at V came to 3 bases and at J to 4 bases, leaving 8 bases not matched to a gene. The CDR3 sequence is CASSDLTSGSRADTQYF. As DNA, the CDR3 is TGCGCCAGCAGTGACCTGACTAGCGGGAGTAGGGCAGATACGCAGTATTTT.

The chain uses TRBV28 and TRBJ1-2; no firm D call. V was shortened by 7 bases and J by 4 bases, with 16 bases between the two germline ends. Germline assignment: CDR1 MDHEN and CDR2 SYDVKM. The CDR3 spans 14 residues. This CDR3 reads CASTLTSSGYGYTF. The CDR3 DNA reads as TGTGCCAGCACCCTGACGAGTTCCGGCTATGGCTACACCTTC.

The V call is TRBV30, the J call TRBJ1-6, with D unclear. The CDR3 is 13 residues long. The V end was cut by 0 bases, the J end by 14 bases, with 14 bases between. The germline CDR1 and CDR2 sequences are GTSNPN and SVGIG (reference sequence). CDR3 sequence (DNA): TGTGCCTGGAGTGTAGGCGGCGCGGAGGCCCTCCACTTT. Translated, it gives CAWSVGGAEALHF.

This clone was detected only a few times. The V and J genes are TRBV7-6 and TRBJ2-2; tentative D call: TRBD1 (7 bases). Germline values: CDR1 SGHVS, CDR2 FNYEAQ. Deletions cut 5 bases from V and 5 bases from J, with 18 bases between. This CDR3 comprises 16 residues. CDR3 amino acids: CASSHGQVRGTGELFF. The CDR3 DNA follows: TGTGCCAGCAGCCACGGACAGGTCCGGGGGACCGGGGAGCTGTTTTTT.

This clone is hyperexpanded by share. In DNA, the CDR3 is TGTGCCAGCAGTTTAGAGTGGGTCGGACACTCTGGGGCCAACGTCCTGACTTTC. Translation: CASSLEWVGHSGANVLTF. V usage is TRBV28 and J usage is TRBJ2-6, with D perhaps TRBD1 (5 bases). In germline, CDR1 is MDHEN, CDR2 SYDVKM. This CDR3 is built from 18 residues. Trimming removed 2 bases at V and 0 bases at J, with 14 bases between. Using reference TRBV28 and TRBJ2-6 for the parts outside the CDR3, the full variable domain is DVKVTQSSRYLVKRTGEKVFLECVQDMDHENMFWYRQDPGLGLRLIYFSYDVKMKEKGDIPEGYSVSREKKERFSLILESASTNQTSMYLCASSLEWVGHSGANVLTFGAGSRLTVL.

The chain is built from TRBV11-2 and TRBJ2-2, with 12 bases fitting TRBD2. Germline trimming cut 3 bases from V and 7 bases from J; bases unmatched to any gene: 12. Germline V lookup: CDR1 SGHAT, CDR2 FQNNGV. This CDR3 has 18 residues. Here the CDR3 DNA reads TGTGCCAGCAGCTTTTTCCGGCTAGCGGGAGGGCTGGGCGGGGAGCTGTTTTTT. It is translated as CASSFFRLAGGLGGELFF.

This clone was seen a single time. The CDR3: CASSHLAGGGYNEQFF. The CDR3 DNA follows: TGCGCCAGCAGCCATCTAGCGGGAGGCGGTTACAATGAGCAGTTCTTC. The genes are TRBV4-1 and TRBJ2-1; 11 nucleotides match TRBD2. The CDR3 runs 16 residues. V trimming: 3 bases; J trimming: 4 bases; junction bases outside the gene matches: 5. Germline values: CDR1 MGHRA, CDR2 YSYEKL.

This clone has more than one count but fewer than ten. The gene calls are TRBV14 and TRBJ2-3; D uncertain. Per germline, CDR1 SGHDN and CDR2 FVKESK. The V end lost 4 bases, the J end lost 2 bases, and 16 bases lay between the germline ends. The CDR3 runs 16 residues. CDR3 coding DNA: TGTGCCAGCAGCCCATTAACGTTCGGCTCCACAGATACGCAGTATTTT. Translating gives CASSPLTFGSTDTQYF. The full variable domain, its missing parts supplied by reference TRBV14 and TRBJ2-3, is EAGVTQFPSHSVIEKGQTVTLRCDPISGHDNLYWYRRVMGKEIKFLLHFVKESKQDESGMPNNRFLAERTGGTYSTLKVQPAELEDSGVYFCASSPLTFGSTDTQYFGPGTRLTVL.